The 28 T cell receptor beta chains listed next were all sequenced from one sample in a study of human T cells and chemical hapten exposure. Time point indicated: pre-sensitization, week 0. Treatment described: therapeutic diphenylcyclopropenone sensitization with weekly scalp DPC. One entry per CDR3 protein, called by TCRdb with MiXCR from the RACE reads. The sample has tens of thousands of distinct CDR3 sequences, 8% to 10% seen once. The source was whole blood, collected in connection with sensitization to the hapten diphenylcyclopropenone (DPC). The receptors were gathered from a woman aged 35 to 49 with alopecia areata. Some clones in this sample may be carry-over from other donors' samples.

This clonotype was found many times. The J gene is TRBJ2-2, the V gene TRBV7-6; D is unclear. Trimming took off 0 bases at V and 7 bases at J, with 3 bases between the two ends. The germline V gene encodes CDR1 SGHVS and CDR2 FNYEAQ. This CDR3 contains 12 residues. CDR3 in amino acids: CASSLAGGELFF. Written as DNA, the CDR3 is TGTGCCAGCAGCTTAGCTGGCGGGGAGCTGTTTTTT. The full variable domain, with the rest looked up from reference TRBV7-6 and TRBJ2-2, is GAGVSQSPRYKVTKRGQDVALRCDPISGHVSLYWYRQALGQGPEFLTYFNYEAQQDKSGLPNDRFSAERPEGSISTLTIQRTEQRDSAMYRCASSLAGGELFFGEGSRLTVL.

This clonotype was seen more than once but under ten times. V is TRBV6-1 and J is TRBJ1-2; 9 bases line up with TRBD1. The CDR3 length is 16 residues. Trimming took 2 bases from V and 0 from J; bases not matched to a gene: 4. Germline V gene sequence: CDR1 MNHNS, CDR2 SASEGT. CDR3 region: CASSERGQGANYGYTF. Written as DNA, the CDR3 is TGTGCCAGCAGTGAAAGGGGACAGGGCGCTAACTATGGCTACACCTTC.

This clonotype was observed at least ten times. This chain links TRBV19 with TRBJ1-5; weak D call: TRBD1 (6 bases). The germline gives CDR1 LNHDA, CDR2 SQIVND (reference sequence). Trimming shortened V by 6 bases and J by 0 bases, and 12 bases separated the two germline ends. This CDR3 comprises 15 residues. DNA for the CDR3: TGTGCCAGTAGCCGGGGGGCGAGTAGCAATCAGCCCCAGCATTTT. Its protein product is CASSRGASSNQPQHF. Full variable domain (rest looked up from reference TRBV19 and TRBJ1-5): DGGITQSPKYLFRKEGQNVTLSCEQNLNHDAMYWYRQDPGQGLRLIYYSQIVNDFQKGDIAEGYSVSREKKESFPLTVTSAQKNPTAFYLCASSRGASSNQPQHFGDGTRLSIL.

The chain uses TRBV20-1 and TRBJ1-4; the D gene is possibly TRBD1 (6 bases). Germline V gives CDR1 DFQATT, CDR2 SNEGSKA (reference sequence). This CDR3 spans 14 amino acids. The V end lost 4 bases, the J end lost 4 bases, and 13 bases lay between the germline ends. The CDR3 here is CSAMGGARNEKLFF. The DNA for the CDR3 is TGCAGTGCTATGGGGGGCGCCCGTAATGAAAAACTGTTTTTT.

This clonotype was picked up many times. The V gene is TRBV12-3 or TRBV12-4, the J gene TRBJ2-1; 9 nucleotides align to TRBD2. The CDR3 consists of 15 residues. With V trimmed by 6 bases and J by 7 bases, 10 bases remained unmatched. CDR3 loop: CASSPGGAGGNEQFF. In nucleotides, the CDR3 is TGTGCCAGCAGCCCCGGAGGAGCGGGGGGTAATGAGCAGTTCTTC.

This clonotype was seen at least ten times. The chain combines TRBV18 with TRBJ2-7; 8 bases match TRBD1. V shed 0 bases, J shed 9 bases, and the junction held 7 bases outside the gene matches. Germline-derived CDR1 and CDR2 are KGHSH and LQKENI. The CDR3 has 14 amino acids. CDR3 nucleotides: TGTGCCAGCTCACCACCGGGACAGGTTACAACGCAGTACTTC. This codes for CASSPPGQVTTQYF.

This clonotype was counted at least ten times. The chain joins TRBV7-9 to TRBJ1-4, with no clear D. Between the trimmed V and J ends, which lost 6 bases and 11 bases, there was a span of 16 bases. CDR3 length: 13 amino acids. Germline CDR1 and CDR2: SEHNR and FQNEAQ (reference sequence). The CDR3 nucleotides are TGTGCCAGCAGAACCCGAACCGGTGTGAAACTGTTTTTT. This encodes CASRTRTGVKLFF.

This clonotype was counted at least ten times. The chain couples TRBV6-2 or TRBV6-3 to TRBJ1-6, with 7 bases that match TRBD1. The CDR3 runs 13 residues. Trimming removed 7 bases from V and 13 bases from J; junction bases left unmatched: 10. The V gene's germline CDR1 is MNHEY and CDR2 SVGEGT. In DNA, the CDR3 is TGTGCCAGCAAGGAAACAGGGGTCATTCCCCTCCACTTT. Translated: CASKETGVIPLHF.

V gene TRBV5-1 combines with J gene TRBJ2-3, with 7 bases lining up with TRBD2. Germline V lookup: CDR1 SGHRS, CDR2 YFSETQ. The CDR3 loop spans 16 amino acids. V shed 0 bases, J shed 4 bases, and the junction held 8 bases outside the gene matches. CDR3: CASSLAGRSVADTQYF. The CDR3 region has the DNA TGCGCCAGCAGCTTGGCCGGGAGGAGCGTGGCAGATACGCAGTATTTT.

This clonotype was detected ten times or more. The chain carries TRBV6-6 and TRBJ2-7; 8 bases map to TRBD1. With V trimmed by 2 bases and J by 3 bases, 9 bases remained unmatched. CDR3 length: 16 residues. The germline gives CDR1 MNHNY, CDR2 SVGAGI (reference sequence). In nucleotides, the CDR3 is TGTGCCAGCAGTTACCCTACAGGGGGTAGGATCTACGAGCAGTACTTC. Its translation: CASSYPTGGRIYEQYF.

A few counts support this clonotype. The chain uses TRBV6-2 or TRBV6-3 and TRBJ2-7, with D maybe TRBD1 (6 bases). From germline, CDR1 is MNHEY and CDR2 SVGEGT. The CDR3 totals 13 residues. V lost 6 bases to trimming and J lost 4 bases, with 13 bases between them. DNA for the CDR3: TGTGCCAGCAGCCCAAGGACAGCTTACGAGCAGTACTTC. Its translation is CASSPRTAYEQYF.

This clonotype showed up just a few times. The chain is built from TRBV3-1 and TRBJ2-1; D might be TRBD1 (5 bases). Trimming took off 5 bases at V and 9 bases at J, with 11 bases between the two ends. CDR1 LGHDT and CDR2 YNNKEL come from the germline V gene (reference sequence). This CDR3 spans 12 amino acids. CDR3 sequence reads: CASSSQGSEQFF. DNA for the CDR3: TGTGCCAGCAGCTCGCAGGGATCTGAGCAGTTCTTC.

V is TRBV4-2 and J is TRBJ1-6, with TRBD1 matching 7 bases. The CDR3 extends over 16 amino acids. With V trimmed by 3 bases and J by 8 bases, 10 bases remained unmatched. Germline V gene lookup returns CDR1 LGHNA and CDR2 YNFKEQ. For the CDR3, the DNA is TGTGCCAGCAGCCAGCCTCCGGACAGGCCCCATTCACCCCTCCACTTT. Protein: CASSQPPDRPHSPLHF.

This clonotype has ten or more counts. This rearrangement joins TRBV20-1 to TRBJ1-5; no clear D gene. Germline CDR1 is DFQATT and CDR2 is SNEGSKA (reference sequence). The CDR3 loop spans 11 amino acids. The V and J ends lost 5 bases and 5 bases respectively, with 7 bases between them. CDR3 nucleotide sequence: TGCAGTGCTGGGATCGATCAGCCCCAGCATTTT. It codes for CSAGIDQPQHF.

V gene TRBV2 combines with J gene TRBJ2-6; D is undetermined. The germline V and J ends were trimmed by 4 bases and 4 bases, with 5 bases remaining between them. CDR1 is SNHLY, CDR2 FYNNEI, per germline. CDR3 length: 13 amino acids. CDR3 in amino acids: CASSARGANVLTF. CDR3 nucleotide sequence: TGTGCCAGCAGTGCCCGGGGGGCCAACGTCCTGACTTTC.

This clonotype has ten or more counts. This chain joins TRBV20-1 and TRBJ1-5; maybe TRBD1 (5 bases). CDR3 length equals 13 residues. CDR1 and CDR2 (germline): DFQATT, SNEGSKA (reference sequence). V was shortened by 6 bases and J by 7 bases, with 16 bases between the two germline ends. In DNA, the CDR3 is TGCAGTGCCCAAACCAGGGATAGACAGCCCCAGCATTTT. This encodes CSAQTRDRQPQHF.

This clonotype has a count of ten or more. This rearrangement joins TRBV6-6 to TRBJ2-7, with D tentatively TRBD1 (6 bases). The CDR3 extends over 14 amino acids. Germline V gene data show CDR1 as MNHNY and CDR2 as SVGAGI (reference sequence). V was trimmed by 8 bases and J by 2 bases, leaving 16 bases between them. DNA for the CDR3: TGTGCCAGCGTGTTATCACAGGGAGCCTACGAGCAGTACTTC. Amino acid sequence: CASVLSQGAYEQYF.

J is TRBJ1-1 and V is TRBV10-3, with a possible D match to TRBD1 (6 bases). The CDR3 runs to 12 residues. The germline V gene has CDR1 ENHRY and CDR2 SYGVKD. V was trimmed by 6 bases and J by 6 bases, leaving 11 bases between them. Written as DNA, the CDR3 is TGTGCCATCAGGGACAGTCGGCCTGAAGCTTTCTTT. Translation gives CAIRDSRPEAFF.

The chain carries TRBV6-2 or TRBV6-3 and TRBJ1-1, with 9 nucleotides matching TRBD1. This CDR3 has 12 residues. Germline CDR1 MNHEY, CDR2 SVGEGT. J gave up 11 bases and V 5 bases, and 6 bases lay outside the gene matches. DNA for the CDR3: TGTGCCAGCAGTATCACAGGGGGCATCGCTTTCTTT. Protein sequence: CASSITGGIAFF.

This clonotype was detected ten times or more. The chain has TRBV27 and TRBJ2-3; D ambiguous. Trimming took off 4 bases at V and 4 bases at J, with 18 bases between the two ends. CDR3 length equals 16 residues. CDR1 and CDR2 from the germline V gene are MNHEY and SMNVEV (reference sequence). This CDR3 reads CASSSRPSVRPDTQYF. CDR3 nucleotides: TGTGCCAGCAGTTCAAGACCGTCCGTTCGGCCAGATACGCAGTATTTT.

There are a few counts of this clonotype. The chain carries TRBV5-1 and TRBJ1-2; 8 bases fit TRBD1. Germline V CDR1 and CDR2: SGHRS, YFSETQ. The CDR3 has 14 amino acids. V was pared by 4 bases and J by 6 bases, with 8 bases of the junction left unmatched. CDR3 sequence: CASSPDRVDNGYTF. As DNA, the CDR3 is TGCGCCAGCAGCCCGGACAGGGTAGACAATGGCTACACCTTC.

This clonotype was seen at least ten times. The rearrangement uses TRBV4-1 and TRBJ1-2, with a weak D call TRBD1 (5 bases). V was trimmed by 1 base and J by 8 bases, leaving 20 bases between them. The CDR3 totals 16 residues. From germline, CDR1 is MGHRA and CDR2 YSYEKL. The CDR3 nucleotides are TGCGCCAGCAGCCAAGGAAATGGAGCAGGGCGGAGAGGCTACACCTTC. Residues: CASSQGNGAGRRGYTF.

The chain uses TRBV24-1 and TRBJ2-1; 8 positions match TRBD1. The CDR3 has 13 amino acids. CDR1 KGHDR and CDR2 SFDVKD come from the germline V gene. The V gene end was trimmed by 9 bases and the J gene end by 7 bases; junction bases not matched to a gene: 7. For the CDR3, the DNA is TGTGCCACCGCGGCAGGGGGCGGGAATGAGCAGTTCTTC. Amino acid sequence: CATAAGGGNEQFF.

The table lists this clonotype with many counts. The genes are TRBV28 and TRBJ2-5, with no clear D. Looked up from germline, CDR1 is MDHEN and CDR2 is SYDVKM. CDR3 length: 16 residues. V was shortened by 1 base and J by 5 bases, with 17 bases between the two germline ends. CDR3 loop: CASSLFPNRFLETQYF. The CDR3 bases are TGTGCCAGCAGTTTATTCCCAAATCGGTTCCTGGAGACCCAGTACTTC. Combining the CDR3 with reference TRBV28 and TRBJ2-5 gives the whole variable domain DVKVTQSSRYLVKRTGEKVFLECVQDMDHENMFWYRQDPGLGLRLIYFSYDVKMKEKGDIPEGYSVSREKKERFSLILESASTNQTSMYLCASSLFPNRFLETQYFGPGTRLLVL.

This clonotype was seen a handful of times. The J gene is TRBJ1-1, the V gene TRBV12-3 or TRBV12-4; 7 bases align to TRBD1. CDR3 length equals 15 residues. The J segment lost 1 base and the V segment lost 5 bases, leaving 7 bases of the junction unmatched. The CDR3, as DNA: TGTGCCAGCAGTCCCCGGACAGGAGAGAACACTGAAGCTTTCTTT. Translating gives CASSPRTGENTEAFF.

A few counts support this clonotype. V usage is TRBV4-2 and J usage is TRBJ2-3; TRBD1 might be the D (6 bases). The length of the CDR3 is 17 residues. Looked up from germline, CDR1 is LGHNA and CDR2 is YNFKEQ. V lost 1 base, J lost 0 bases, and 14 bases lay in between. CDR3 bases: TGTGCCAGCAGCCAAGCCCCCCGCAGGGGTAGCACAGATACGCAGTATTTT. Its translation: CASSQAPRRGSTDTQYF.

This clonotype was detected ten times or more. This rearrangement joins TRBV28 to TRBJ2-1; possibly TRBD2 for D (5 bases). The CDR3 spans 17 residues. V lost 2 bases, J lost 3 bases, and 17 bases lay in between. Looked up from germline, CDR1 is MDHEN and CDR2 is SYDVKM. The CDR3, as DNA: TGTGCCAGCAGTTTACACCCCCCGAGGGAAATCTACAATGAGCAGTTCTTC. Translation: CASSLHPPREIYNEQFF.

In this sample, this clonotype turned up many times. This sequence joins TRBV12-3 or TRBV12-4 and TRBJ2-3; no reliable D call. Trimming pared 5 bases from V and 3 bases from J, leaving 12 bases between. This CDR3 spans 14 amino acids. The CDR3 here is CASSADLLTDTQYF. As DNA, the CDR3 is TGTGCCAGCAGTGCGGACCTCCTTACAGATACGCAGTATTTT.